The T cell receptor (beta chain) described here comes from a study of blood T cell repertoires in COVID-19. Data came from immunoSEQ multiplex PCR; TCRdb stores just in-frame clones and leaves some out. The sample contains approximately 470,000 clones, approximately 86% of which appear only once. Trimming removed 4 bases from V and 0 bases from J, with 4 bases in between. The CDR3 extends over 14 amino acids. CDR1 LGHNA and CDR2 YNFKEQ come from the germline V gene. This study enrolled people aged about 18 to 90 from roughly 22 US geographic areas. This clone was found a few times. The clonotype originates from a young woman who had recovered from COVID-19. The rearrangement joins TRBV4-2 to TRBJ1-6; D unclear. The sequencing sample was made of PBMCs or T cells enriched from blood (not recorded which). In DNA form, the CDR3 reads TGTGCCAGCAGCCTCGGCTCCTATAATTCACCCCTCCACTTT. Translating gives CASSLGSYNSPLHF.